This TCR beta chain is from a study of a mutant IDH1 vaccine in newly diagnosed glioma. Study in general: Vaccine dosing followed radiotherapy by 4-6 weeks, or accompanied temozolomide cycles. Treated patients comprised about 60% males and around 40% females, mean age roughly 43 years. Prior therapy was radiotherapy, temozolomide, or both; most received both. Overall study results and limits: Altogether, 93.3% of patients exhibited vaccine-induced immune responses.

The data were produced by immunoSEQ multiplex PCR, yet TCRdb's version contains in-frame clones alone and is incomplete. The table shows tens of thousands of clones, with roughly four fifths occurring only once. Regarding time point: week 35, safety follow-up. Each vaccine dose was 300 ug of mutant IDH1 20-mer peptide, with topical imiquimod. The CDR3 loop spans 16 amino acids. Germline V CDR1 and CDR2: MRHNA, SNTAGT. The trim removed 6 bases at V and 5 bases at J, leaving 12 bases unmatched. As to this clone: Its antigen remains unknown.

This clonotype originated in a man aged 30 to 39 with glioma. This chain uses TRBV6-4 with TRBJ2-2, with TRBD2 identical over 7 bases. Sequenced material: PBMCs, taken from a glioma patient whose treatment included an IDH1 peptide vaccine. The CDR3 here is CASRPEGSGETGELFF. Here the CDR3 DNA reads TGTGCCAGCAGGCCTGAGGGGAGCGGGGAAACCGGGGAGCTGTTTTTT.